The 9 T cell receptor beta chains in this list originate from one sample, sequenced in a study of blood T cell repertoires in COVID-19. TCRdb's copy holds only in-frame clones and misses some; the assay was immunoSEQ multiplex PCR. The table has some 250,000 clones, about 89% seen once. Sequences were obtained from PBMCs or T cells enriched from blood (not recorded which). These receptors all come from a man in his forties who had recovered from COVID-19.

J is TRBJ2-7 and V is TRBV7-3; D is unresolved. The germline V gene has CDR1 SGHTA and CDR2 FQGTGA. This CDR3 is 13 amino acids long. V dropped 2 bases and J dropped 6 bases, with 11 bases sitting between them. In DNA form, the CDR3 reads TGTGCCAGCAGCTTAGCCTTGACTTCCGAGCAGTACTTC. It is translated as CASSLALTSEQYF.

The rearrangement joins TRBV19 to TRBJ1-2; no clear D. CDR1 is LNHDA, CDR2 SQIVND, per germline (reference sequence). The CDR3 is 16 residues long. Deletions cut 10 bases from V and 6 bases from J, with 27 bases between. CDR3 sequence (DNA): TGTGCCACCACCTCGACCCCCGGGCGCGGGTGGCATGGCTACACCTTC. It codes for CATTSTPGRGWHGYTF.

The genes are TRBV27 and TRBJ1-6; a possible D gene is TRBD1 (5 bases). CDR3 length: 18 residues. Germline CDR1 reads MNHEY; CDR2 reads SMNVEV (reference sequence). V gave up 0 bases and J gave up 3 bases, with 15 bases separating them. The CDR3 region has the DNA TGTGCCAGCAGTTTATCGAGGCCGGGGACTCTCTATAATTCACCCCTCCACTTT. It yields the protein CASSLSRPGTLYNSPLHF.

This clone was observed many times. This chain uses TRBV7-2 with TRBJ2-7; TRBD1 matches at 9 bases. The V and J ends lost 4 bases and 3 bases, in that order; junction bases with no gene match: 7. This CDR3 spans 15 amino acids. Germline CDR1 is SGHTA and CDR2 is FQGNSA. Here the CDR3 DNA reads TGTGCCAGCAGCTCGGGACAGGGTGGGGGCTACGAGCAGTACTTC. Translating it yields CASSSGQGGGYEQYF.

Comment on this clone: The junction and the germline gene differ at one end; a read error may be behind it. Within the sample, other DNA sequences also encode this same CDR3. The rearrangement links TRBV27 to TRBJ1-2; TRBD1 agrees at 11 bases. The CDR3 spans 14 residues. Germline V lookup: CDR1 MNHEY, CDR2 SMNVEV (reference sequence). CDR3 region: CASRIGTGGHGYTF. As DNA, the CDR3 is TGTGCCAGCCGGATCGGGACAGGGGGTCATGGCTACACCTTT.

CDR3 loop: CASSRGAGGLQETQYF. The CDR3, as DNA: TGTGCCAGCTCGAGGGGGGCGGGAGGCCTCCAAGAGACCCAGTACTTC. V is TRBV19 and J is TRBJ2-5, with 8 bases lining up with TRBD2. The V gene end was trimmed by 9 bases and the J gene end by 1 base; junction bases not matched to a gene: 13. Germline CDR1 LNHDA, CDR2 SQIVND (reference sequence). The CDR3 runs 16 residues.

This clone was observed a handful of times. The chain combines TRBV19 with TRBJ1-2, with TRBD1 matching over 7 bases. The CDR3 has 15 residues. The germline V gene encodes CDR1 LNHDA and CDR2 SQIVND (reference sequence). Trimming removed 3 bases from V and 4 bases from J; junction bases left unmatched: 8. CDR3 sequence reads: CASSIDRDRGYGYTF. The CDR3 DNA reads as TGTGCCAGTAGTATCGACCGGGACAGAGGCTATGGCTACACCTTC.

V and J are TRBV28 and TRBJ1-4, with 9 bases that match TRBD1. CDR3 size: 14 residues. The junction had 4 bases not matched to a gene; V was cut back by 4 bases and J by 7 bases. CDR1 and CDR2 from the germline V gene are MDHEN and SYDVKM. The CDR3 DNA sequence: TGTGCCAGCAGTTCCGGACAGGGGAGTGAAAAACTGTTTTTT. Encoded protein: CASSSGQGSEKLFF.

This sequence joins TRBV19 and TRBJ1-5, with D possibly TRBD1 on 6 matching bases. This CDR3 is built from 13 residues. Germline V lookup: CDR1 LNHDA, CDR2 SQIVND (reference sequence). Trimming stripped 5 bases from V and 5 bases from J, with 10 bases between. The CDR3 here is CASSPGVDQPQHF. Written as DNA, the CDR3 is TGTGCCAGTAGTCCAGGGGTTGATCAGCCCCAGCATTTT.